These T cell receptor beta chains were read from a single sample in a study of T cells in Graves' hyperthyroidism and ophthalmopathy. TCRdb re-derived calls from the multiplex PCR reads in MiXCR, one entry per CDR3 protein. The sample lists 450,000 to 700,000 distinct CDR3 sequences, more than 45% occurring once. Sequencing was done on a sample of peripheral blood or thyroid tissue (not recorded which). These receptors came from a woman younger than 35 with Graves' hyperthyroidism. Both conserved end residues are part of each CDR3. The order of the fields is D gene, J gene, V gene, clone size, CDR3 protein, CDR3 DNA. The D gene is left open where the match is weak. A clone size is listed for some rows: how often the clone was seen (once, few, many), or a class if it is expanded.

D gene: TRBD2; J gene: TRBJ2-7; V gene: TRBV5-1; clone size: many; CDR3 protein: CASSMGLAGGPDEQYF; CDR3 DNA: TGCGCCAGCAGCATGGGACTAGCGGGAGGGCCTGACGAGCAGTACTTC
D gene: .; J gene: TRBJ2-7; V gene: TRBV5-1; clone size: many; CDR3 protein: CASSLPRGDSYEQYF; CDR3 DNA: TGCGCCAGCAGCTTGCCAAGGGGGGATTCCTACGAGCAGTACTTC
D gene: TRBD2; J gene: TRBJ2-5; V gene: TRBV24-1; clone size: .; CDR3 protein: CATSESARGETQYF; CDR3 DNA: TGTGCCACCAGTGAGTCAGCGCGGGGGGAGACCCAGTACTTC
D gene: TRBD1; J gene: TRBJ2-5; V gene: TRBV4-2; clone size: many; CDR3 protein: CASSQGQLGETQYF; CDR3 DNA: TGTGCCAGCAGCCAGGGACAGTTGGGGGAGACCCAGTACTTC
D gene: .; J gene: TRBJ2-7; V gene: TRBV5-1; clone size: many; CDR3 protein: CASSQAGTTYEQYF; CDR3 DNA: TGCGCCAGCAGCCAGGCTGGGACGACCTACGAGCAGTACTTC
D gene: TRBD1; J gene: TRBJ1-6; V gene: TRBV7-8; clone size: .; CDR3 protein: CASSPGTGGYNSPLHF; CDR3 DNA: TGTGCCAGCAGCCCGGGGACAGGGGGCTATAATTCACCCCTCCACTTT
D gene: .; J gene: TRBJ1-1; V gene: TRBV30; clone size: .; CDR3 protein: CAWSVGTLMNTEAFF; CDR3 DNA: TGTGCCTGGAGTGTGGGGACACTGATGAACACTGAAGCTTTCTTT
D gene: .; J gene: TRBJ2-5; V gene: TRBV15; clone size: many; CDR3 protein: CATSREWSRQLQETQYF; CDR3 DNA: TGTGCCACCAGCAGAGAGTGGTCCCGACAGCTCCAAGAGACCCAGTACTTC
D gene: .; J gene: TRBJ2-2; V gene: TRBV9; clone size: many; CDR3 protein: CASSVSTGELFF; CDR3 DNA: TGTGCCAGCAGCGTTAGCACCGGGGAGCTGTTTTTT
D gene: TRBD2; J gene: TRBJ2-2; V gene: TRBV7-6; clone size: many; CDR3 protein: CASSSLLAGEEWFEAGELFF; CDR3 DNA: TGTGCCAGCAGCTCGCTACTAGCGGGAGAGGAGTGGTTCGAGGCCGGGGAGCTGTTTTTT
D gene: TRBD2; J gene: TRBJ2-7; V gene: TRBV2; clone size: .; CDR3 protein: CARDLGAGEQYF; CDR3 DNA: TGTGCTAGAGATTTGGGAGCGGGGGAGCAGTACTTC
D gene: TRBD2; J gene: TRBJ2-1; V gene: TRBV19; clone size: .; CDR3 protein: CASSISTSGNNEQFF; CDR3 DNA: TGTGCCAGTAGTATTAGTACTAGCGGGAACAATGAGCAGTTCTTC
D gene: TRBD2; J gene: TRBJ2-7; V gene: TRBV20-1; clone size: .; CDR3 protein: CSAQAGGGEQYF; CDR3 DNA: TGCAGTGCTCAGGCGGGAGGGGGAGAGCAGTACTTC
D gene: .; J gene: TRBJ1-2; V gene: TRBV24-1; clone size: .; CDR3 protein: CATSEKTGHYGYTF; CDR3 DNA: TGTGCCACCAGTGAGAAGACAGGCCACTATGGCTACACCTTC
D gene: TRBD1; J gene: TRBJ1-2; V gene: TRBV10-1; clone size: .; CDR3 protein: CASSEPQGARYTF; CDR3 DNA: TGCGCCAGCAGTGAACCACAGGGGGCCCGCTACACCTTC
D gene: TRBD1; J gene: TRBJ1-1; V gene: TRBV9; clone size: many; CDR3 protein: CASSATDRGVTEAFF; CDR3 DNA: TGTGCCAGCAGTGCTACCGACAGGGGTGTTACTGAAGCTTTCTTT
D gene: .; J gene: TRBJ1-2; V gene: TRBV6-5; clone size: many; CDR3 protein: CASSSPPGTNYGYTF; CDR3 DNA: TGTGCCAGCAGTTCCCCCCCAGGGACTAACTATGGCTACACCTTC
D gene: TRBD2; J gene: TRBJ2-7; V gene: TRBV2; clone size: .; CDR3 protein: CASTPLMTSGMYEQYF; CDR3 DNA: TGTGCCAGCACCCCGCTTATGACTAGCGGGATGTACGAGCAGTACTTC
D gene: TRBD2; J gene: TRBJ2-2; V gene: TRBV5-1; clone size: many; CDR3 protein: CASSLTSGRLTGELFF; CDR3 DNA: TGCGCCAGCAGCTTGACTAGCGGGAGGCTTACCGGGGAGCTGTTTTTT
D gene: .; J gene: TRBJ2-1; V gene: TRBV5-1; clone size: .; CDR3 protein: CASSRSGPPEQFF; CDR3 DNA: TGCGCCAGCAGTCGGAGCGGGCCCCCCGAGCAGTTCTTC
D gene: .; J gene: TRBJ2-7; V gene: TRBV4-2; clone size: many; CDR3 protein: CASSQAVGGEQYF; CDR3 DNA: TGTGCCAGCAGCCAAGCCGTAGGGGGCGAGCAGTACTTC
D gene: TRBD2; J gene: TRBJ2-7; V gene: TRBV5-1; clone size: .; CDR3 protein: CTSSLRLAGGPSDEQYF; CDR3 DNA: TGCACCAGCAGCCTACGACTAGCGGGAGGGCCTTCAGACGAGCAGTACTTC
D gene: TRBD1; J gene: TRBJ2-7; V gene: TRBV13; clone size: many; CDR3 protein: CASSIDRGREQYF; CDR3 DNA: TGTGCCAGCAGCATAGACAGGGGACGGGAGCAGTACTTC
D gene: .; J gene: TRBJ2-7; V gene: TRBV7-2; clone size: .; CDR3 protein: CASSPGAGVGDEQYF; CDR3 DNA: TGTGCCAGCAGCCCAGGGGCAGGGGTTGGGGATGAGCAGTACTTC
D gene: .; J gene: TRBJ2-7; V gene: TRBV25-1; clone size: many; CDR3 protein: CASSEFPRQYF; CDR3 DNA: TGTGCCAGCAGTGAATTTCCAAGGCAGTACTTC
D gene: TRBD2; J gene: TRBJ2-5; V gene: TRBV13; clone size: many; CDR3 protein: CASSPVPGLAGRFQETQYF; CDR3 DNA: TGTGCCAGCAGCCCGGTCCCGGGACTAGCGGGGCGCTTCCAAGAGACCCAGTACTTC
D gene: TRBD1; J gene: TRBJ2-2; V gene: TRBV2; clone size: .; CDR3 protein: CATSEFGTGGTGELFF; CDR3 DNA: TGTGCCACCAGTGAGTTTGGGACAGGAGGTACCGGGGAGCTGTTTTTT
D gene: .; J gene: TRBJ1-1; V gene: TRBV29-1; clone size: .; CDR3 protein: CSIGQGDTKAFF; CDR3 DNA: TGCAGCATTGGGCAGGGCGACACTAAAGCTTTCTTT
D gene: TRBD1; J gene: TRBJ1-5; V gene: TRBV27; clone size: .; CDR3 protein: CASSYGDSHSNQPQHF; CDR3 DNA: TGTGCCAGCAGTTACGGGGACAGTCATAGCAATCAGCCCCAGCATTTT
D gene: .; J gene: TRBJ1-5; V gene: TRBV19; clone size: .; CDR3 protein: CASSIRTDLGPQHF; CDR3 DNA: TGTGCCAGTAGTATTCGGACGGATTTAGGGCCCCAGCATTTT
D gene: TRBD1; J gene: TRBJ1-5; V gene: TRBV2; clone size: .; CDR3 protein: CASNPPGGAGNQPQHF; CDR3 DNA: TGTGCCAGCAATCCCCCAGGGGGCGCCGGCAATCAGCCCCAGCATTTT
D gene: .; J gene: TRBJ1-1; V gene: TRBV4-1; clone size: many; CDR3 protein: CASSHHGQGSEAFF; CDR3 DNA: TGCGCCAGCAGCCACCATGGGCAGGGGTCTGAAGCTTTCTTT
D gene: .; J gene: TRBJ2-7; V gene: TRBV4-1; clone size: many; CDR3 protein: CASSQVSGPMTYEQYF; CDR3 DNA: TGCGCCAGCAGCCAAGTCTCAGGACCCATGACCTACGAGCAGTACTTC